A selection of T cell receptor beta chains follows, all from one sample in a study of blood T cell repertoires in COVID-19. Sequenced by immunoSEQ multiplex PCR; TCRdb stores in-frame clones only, minus some. The sample yields about 230,000 clones, roughly 83% seen once. Material for sequencing was peripheral blood. The source of these receptors is a middle-aged man with acute or convalescent COVID-19. Each CDR3 is given with its conserved first and last residue. For some rows the clone size is stated as once, few or many, or as a class when expanded; others skip it.

clone_size v_call cdr3_aa
once TRBV19 CASSILGGNEQFF
. TRBV27 CASSLLPAGSTDTQYF
. TRBV27 CASSHGKGGEQFF
. TRBV3-1/TRBV3-2 CASSQDGQEENGYTF
. TRBV4-1 CASSYQTGVSYEQYF
. TRBV5-1 CASSPLIVGGTEAFF
. TRBV24-1 CATSDLLGTSGPSYEQYF
. TRBV6-4 CASTRTGEEDSPLHF
. TRBV19 CASSTRQGRDGYTF
. TRBV29-1 CSGAERVNTDTQYF
. TRBV3-1/TRBV3-2 CASSQRTEGTEAFF
. TRBV9 CASSTRQTDRYTF
. TRBV5-1 CASSLEQGGNYGYTF
. TRBV9 CASSVGVGQGRPFF
. TRBV5-4 CASSSPGGRSSYEQYF
. TRBV11-2 CASSSGQSREAFF
. TRBV10-3 CAISEGQGNAEAFF
. TRBV5-4 CASSSGRNTGELFF
. TRBV30 CAWSPQGGTGYTF
. TRBV2 CASKGRGSSYNEQFF
. TRBV3-1/TRBV3-2 CASSQASAGELFF
. TRBV19 CASSMSQTRIGTQYF
. TRBV4-1 CASSPRMANEQFF
few TRBV2 CASSEREVNTGELFF
. TRBV7-3 CASSLGGREETQYF
. TRBV3-1/TRBV3-2 CASSVTGRGNPWANVLTF
. TRBV7-9 CASSLGRTGNPSANYGYTF
once TRBV27 CASSISGLAASTDTQYF